This T cell receptor (beta chain) originates from a study of STAT5B mutations in CD4+ large granular lymphocyte leukemia. Study-level findings and limits: Without HLA matching, higher CD4+ than CD8+ T-LGLL clonality could reflect small sample size. No patients shared main leukemic clonotypes, though less than 30% appeared at low frequency elsewhere. Compared with healthy controls (2/35), patient top clones favored TRBV06 (8/27).

Buffy coats from healthy blood donors served as controls. Germline assignment: CDR1 LNHDA and CDR2 SQIVND (reference sequence). The V segment lost 9 bases and the J segment 7 bases; nucleotides outside the gene matches: 8. The CDR3 sequence is 12 residues long. Clones were sequenced by immunoSEQ multiplex PCR, and TCRdb holds only the in-frame ones, with some missing. Here the sample spans 30,000 to 35,000 clones, approximately 86% being singletons. In the case of this clone: Its antigen remains unidentified.

The rearrangement links TRBV19 to TRBJ1-2; 7 positions agree with TRBD1. The material sequenced was CD4+ T cells from blood buffy coats. The source is a human donor in good health. The CDR3 DNA follows: TGTGCCAGCGGGACAGACGTCGGTGGCTACACCTTC. Translating gives CASGTDVGGYTF.